Listed below are T cell receptor beta chains from one sample, sequenced in a study of beta chain features in type 1 diabetes. Sequencing used immunoSEQ multiplex PCR; TCRdb keeps in-frame clones, though not all of them. The repertoire holds more than 150,000 clones, with around an eighth as singletons. The sequencing input was central memory CD4+ T cells from blood. All receptors derive from a woman aged 18-29 years in good health. Each CDR3 is given with its conserved first and last residue. D genes are given only for firm matches. Not every row has a clone size; where given, it reads once, few, many or a size class.

j_call | clone_size | d_call | v_call | cdr3_nt | cdr3_aa
TRBJ2-5 | few | TRBD1 | TRBV9 | TGTGCCAGCAGCGTAGACAGGGGGCAGGAGACCCAGTACTTC | CASSVDRGQETQYF
TRBJ2-5 | . | TRBD2 | TRBV5-4 | TGTGCCAGCAGCTTGGGGGTAGCGGGAGCGCAAGAGACCCAGTACTTC | CASSLGVAGAQETQYF
TRBJ1-1 | . | TRBD1 | TRBV25-1 | TGTGCCAGCAGTGTCGTCGGGACAGGATCCACTGAAGCTTTCTTT | CASSVVGTGSTEAFF
TRBJ2-7 | . | . | TRBV6-1 | TGTGCCAGCAGTGAAACAGGGAACGCCTACGAGCAGTACTTC | CASSETGNAYEQYF
TRBJ2-3 | . | TRBD2 | TRBV4-2 | TGTGCCAGCAGCCAAGCGCAGGGACTAGCGATGGATACGCAGTATTTT | CASSQAQGLAMDTQYF
TRBJ1-2 | few | TRBD1 | TRBV30 | TGTGCCTGGAGTGTAGGGGGCGGATATGTATTGGGTGGCTACACCTTC | CAWSVGGGYVLGGYTF
TRBJ1-5 | . | . | TRBV4-1 | TGCGCCAGCAGCCAAGGGAACACAGCCCATCAGCCCCAGCATTTT | CASSQGNTAHQPQHF
TRBJ1-1 | . | . | TRBV9 | TGTGCCAGCAGCGTAGATGTAGGGGTCAACACTGAAGCTTTCTTT | CASSVDVGVNTEAFF
TRBJ2-2 | . | . | TRBV5-1 | TGCGCCAGCAGCTTGGCCCTTGAGGGCGGGGAGCTGTTTTTT | CASSLALEGGELFF
TRBJ2-7 | . | . | TRBV28 | TGTGCCAGCAGTTTGCAGGGAAGCTCCTACGAGCAGTACTTC | CASSLQGSSYEQYF
TRBJ1-2 | few | . | TRBV25-1 | TGTGCCAGCAGTGAATATAAAAGTTCGGTCTATGGCTACACCTTC | CASSEYKSSVYGYTF
TRBJ2-7 | . | TRBD1 | TRBV4-2 | TGTGCCAGCAGCCACCCCGGGACAGGGCTCTACGAGCAGTACTTC | CASSHPGTGLYEQYF
TRBJ2-5 | few | . | TRBV9 | TGTGCCAGCGGCCCACTAGTTTCCGGCCAAGAGACCCAGTACTTC | CASGPLVSGQETQYF
TRBJ2-7 | . | TRBD2 | TRBV14 | TGTGCCAGCAGCCGCCAAAGCGGGGGATCCTACGAGCAGTACTTC | CASSRQSGGSYEQYF
TRBJ2-7 | . | TRBD2 | TRBV11-2 | TGTGCCAGCAGCTTCATTGGGCAGGGACTAGCGGGAGCTGGCGAGCAGTACTTC | CASSFIGQGLAGAGEQYF
TRBJ1-1 | once | TRBD1 | TRBV29-1 | TGCAGCGTTTGGGACAGGGGAAACACTGAAGCTTTCTTT | CSVWDRGNTEAFF
TRBJ1-4 | many | . | TRBV7-9 | TGTGCCAGCAGCTTAGGTGGAGGCAGCCTTAATGAAAAACTGTTTTTT | CASSLGGGSLNEKLFF
TRBJ2-3 | few | . | TRBV9 | TGTGCCAGCAGGAAGGCAGGGTTTAGCACAGATACGCAGTATTTT | CASRKAGFSTDTQYF
TRBJ1-1 | . | . | TRBV27 | TGTGCCAGCAGTCCCGCTTTGGGACATTGGACTGAAGCTTTCTTT | CASSPALGHWTEAFF
TRBJ2-1 | few | . | TRBV15 | TGTGCCACCAGCAGAGGAGCAGGGGTAGGCTACAATGAGCAGTTCTTC | CATSRGAGVGYNEQFF
TRBJ1-3 | many | TRBD1 | TRBV5-1 | TGCGCCAGCAGAGATCCCCAGGGGGGAAAAGAAAACACCATATATTTT | CASRDPQGGKENTIYF
TRBJ2-7 | many | TRBD2 | TRBV5-4 | TGTGCCAGCAGCTTGGGGACTAGCGGGAGACAAGGCGAGCAGTACTTC | CASSLGTSGRQGEQYF
TRBJ2-7 | many | . | TRBV19 | TGTGCCAGTAGTATGATAGGGGACAAATCCTACGAGCAGTACTTC | CASSMIGDKSYEQYF
TRBJ2-7 | few | . | TRBV19 | TGTGCCAGTAGTATAGAATTTCGGACATACTACGAGCAGTACTTC | CASSIEFRTYYEQYF
TRBJ1-4 | . | TRBD1 | TRBV15 | TGTGCCACCAGCACTCCCGGGACAGGGTTTGAAAAACTGTTTTTT | CATSTPGTGFEKLFF
TRBJ1-3 | few | TRBD1 | TRBV7-9 | TGTGCCAGCAGCCGAGACAGGGTCTCTGGAAACACCATATATTTT | CASSRDRVSGNTIYF
TRBJ2-3 | . | . | TRBV15 | TGTGCCACCAGCAGAGGAGGGAGAGAAGATACGCAGTATTTT | CATSRGGREDTQYF
TRBJ2-7 | . | TRBD2 | TRBV15 | TGTGCCACCAGTACTTGGACTAGCGGAAACTACGAGCAGTACTTC | CATSTWTSGNYEQYF
TRBJ2-5 | . | TRBD1 | TRBV30 | TGTGCCTGGAGTTTAATCACAGGGGGCGGTGAGACCCAGTACTTC | CAWSLITGGGETQYF
TRBJ1-1 | few | TRBD1 | TRBV6-5 | TGTGCCAGCACGGACAGGGCCGACACTGAAGCTTTCTTT | CASTDRADTEAFF
TRBJ2-6 | . | . | TRBV2 | TGTGCCAGCAGCAGGGAAGGATCCTCTGGGGCCAACGTCCTGACTTTC | CASSREGSSGANVLTF
TRBJ2-7 | . | TRBD2 | TRBV4-3 | TGCGCCAGCAGCCAAGATATGTCCAGCGGGAGGGCCCGCGAGCAGTACTTC | CASSQDMSSGRAREQYF
TRBJ2-5 | few | . | TRBV6-5 | TGTGCCAGCAGTAGACAGTCGCAAGAGACCCAGTACTTC | CASSRQSQETQYF
TRBJ2-3 | . | TRBD1 | TRBV25-1 | TGTGCCAGCAGTCCGGGGACAGGAGCAGATACGCAGTATTTT | CASSPGTGADTQYF
TRBJ2-7 | few | . | TRBV21-1 | TGTGCCAGCAGCAAAGACACCGGGACTAGTCGCTACGAGCAGTACTTC | CASSKDTGTSRYEQYF
TRBJ2-7 | few | . | TRBV13 | TGTGCCAGCGCGCCAGGGCAGAAAGTCTACGAGCAGTACTTC | CASAPGQKVYEQYF
TRBJ1-5 | . | TRBD1 | TRBV6-5 | TGTGCCAGCAGTTACATACAGGGGCCAAGGGATCAGCCCCAGCATTTT | CASSYIQGPRDQPQHF
TRBJ2-5 | . | . | TRBV21-1 | TGTGCCAGCAGCTTCCCACAGGGGGGAGAGACCCAGTACTTC | CASSFPQGGETQYF
TRBJ2-3 | few | TRBD2 | TRBV5-1 | TGCGCCAGCAGCTTACGAGCGGGAGGTGAGGATACGCAGTATTTT | CASSLRAGGEDTQYF
TRBJ2-1 | few | TRBD2 | TRBV7-2 | TGTGCCAGCAGTTATCAAGCGGGAGGGCCGAGGAATGAGCAGTTCTTC | CASSYQAGGPRNEQFF
TRBJ2-7 | . | TRBD2 | TRBV28 | TGTGCCAGCAGTTTTTTTAGCGGGAGCTACGAGCAGTACTTC | CASSFFSGSYEQYF
TRBJ2-5 | . | TRBD1 | TRBV28 | TGTGCCAGCGATACTCCGGGACAGGGGGAGACCCAGTACTTC | CASDTPGQGETQYF
TRBJ2-5 | few | TRBD2 | TRBV10-3 | TGTGCCACTCTCGGGACTAGCGACATCCAATGGACCCAGTACTTC | CATLGTSDIQWTQYF
TRBJ2-1 | . | . | TRBV7-9 | TGTGCCAGCAGCTTAGTCGGGTACGAGCAGTTCTTC | CASSLVGYEQFF
TRBJ2-3 | . | TRBD1 | TRBV30 | TGTGCCGGCGGGGACAGGTTCGCAGATACGCAGTATTTT | CAGGDRFADTQYF
TRBJ2-6 | few | . | TRBV5-1 | TGCGCCAGCAGCCGCGACAGATCTGGGGCCAACGTCCTGACTTTC | CASSRDRSGANVLTF
TRBJ1-1 | few | TRBD1 | TRBV28 | TGTGCCAGCAGGGGACAGGGGGTGCGCACTGAAGCTTTCTTT | CASRGQGVRTEAFF
TRBJ1-2 | . | . | TRBV5-1 | TGCGCCAGCAGCTTGAACGGCGGGAACTATGGCTACACCTTC | CASSLNGGNYGYTF
TRBJ2-2 | few | . | TRBV4-1 | TGCGCCAGCAGCCAAGAGGCTGGACTGAACACCGGGGAGCTGTTTTTT | CASSQEAGLNTGELFF
TRBJ2-1 | few | . | TRBV7-2 | TGTGCCAGCAGCCCATCTACTTACTCCTACAATGAGCAGTTCTTC | CASSPSTYSYNEQFF
TRBJ2-7 | few | TRBD1 | TRBV29-1 | TGCAGCGGACGGACAGGGGACTCCTACGAGCAGTACTTC | CSGRTGDSYEQYF
TRBJ2-2 | few | TRBD2 | TRBV19 | TGTGCCAGCTTCCCGGGAGGGCCAAACACCGGGGAGCTGTTTTTT | CASFPGGPNTGELFF
TRBJ2-1 | . | . | TRBV11-3 | TGTGCCAGCAGCTTGAGGGACAATGAGCAGTTCTTC | CASSLRDNEQFF
TRBJ2-2 | . | TRBD2 | TRBV28 | TGTGCCAGCAGGACCGGACTAGCCGGGGAGCTGTTTTTT | CASRTGLAGELFF
TRBJ2-5 | . | TRBD1 | TRBV5-1 | TGCGCCAGCCAAACAGGGGTTCAGCAAGAGACCCAGTACTTC | CASQTGVQQETQYF